This is a list of T cell receptor beta chains from one sample in a study of shared clonotypes between healthy human individuals. Produced via immunoSEQ multiplex PCR; TCRdb's table is partial and in-frame only. This table holds approximately 740,000 clones, roughly 70% found once. Sequenced sample: memory CD4+ T cells sorted from blood. The receptor set was obtained from a woman under 40 in good health. Both conserved end residues are part of each CDR3. The D gene is left open where the match is weak. Only some rows state a clone size, as once, few, many or a class for expanded clones.

abundance	v_gene	j_gene	d_gene	CDR3aa	CDR3nt
few	TRBV2	TRBJ2-2	TRBD2	CASIRPSGRWTGELFF	TGTGCCAGCATTCGGCCTAGCGGGAGGTGGACCGGGGAGCTGTTTTTT
NA	TRBV19	TRBJ2-7	TRBD2	CASSMASGSSYEQYF	TGTGCCAGTAGTATGGCTAGCGGGAGTTCCTACGAGCAGTACTTC
NA	TRBV19	TRBJ1-4	NA	CASSTTAVEKLFF	TGTGCCAGTAGTACCACCGCCGTTGAAAAACTGTTTTTT
NA	TRBV28	TRBJ1-1	TRBD1	CASSSGTVNTEAFF	TGTGCCAGCAGTTCCGGGACAGTGAACACTGAAGCTTTCTTT
NA	TRBV19	TRBJ2-2	NA	CASSLRGGELFF	TGTGCCAGTAGCCTGAGGGGAGGGGAGCTGTTTTTT
once	TRBV6-4	TRBJ1-2	NA	CASSDSLGVYGYTF	TGTGCCAGCAGTGACTCGTTGGGCGTCTATGGCTACACCTTC
NA	TRBV6-1	TRBJ1-1	NA	CASSSPGNAEAFF	TGTGCCAGCAGTTCCCCGGGCAACGCTGAAGCTTTCTTT
NA	TRBV11-3	TRBJ2-1	TRBD2	CASSLGLTSGGYNEQFF	TGTGCCAGCAGCTTAGGACTTACTAGCGGGGGTTACAATGAGCAGTTCTTC
NA	TRBV5-1	TRBJ2-3	TRBD2	CASSRAGGGTQYF	TGTGCCAGCAGCCGGGCTGGGGGAGGGACGCAGTATTTT
NA	TRBV30	TRBJ1-2	TRBD1	CASIRQGAFIGYTF	TGTGCCTCGATCCGACAGGGGGCATTTATCGGGTACACCTTC
few	TRBV7-6	TRBJ2-1	NA	CASSFSSASNEQFF	TGTGCCAGCAGCTTCTCCTCGGCTTCCAATGAGCAGTTCTTC
NA	TRBV20-1	TRBJ2-1	NA	CSVTGHNEQFF	TGCAGTGTAACTGGTCACAATGAGCAGTTCTTC
few	TRBV6-5	TRBJ1-1	NA	CARGSQGRKNTEAFF	TGTGCCAGGGGCAGTCAGGGACGAAAGAACACTGAAGCTTTCTTT
NA	TRBV2	TRBJ1-2	NA	CASSEGSEPSGYTF	TGTGCCAGCAGTGAAGGGTCGGAACCCAGCGGCTACACCTTC
NA	TRBV2	TRBJ1-5	NA	CASRWEAGNQPQHF	TGTGCCAGCAGATGGGAAGCGGGCAATCAGCCCCAGCATTTT
NA	TRBV30	TRBJ2-5	NA	CAWRSGRGETQYF	TGTGCCTGGAGATCGGGGAGGGGGGAGACCCAGTACTTC
NA	TRBV27	TRBJ2-2	TRBD2	CASSLTSGIGNTGELFF	TGTGCCAGCAGTTTGACTAGCGGGATAGGAAACACCGGGGAGCTGTTTTTT
NA	TRBV7-9	TRBJ2-5	TRBD1	CASSLRDRGRPQSVETQYF	TGTGCCAGCAGCTTGCGGGACAGGGGACGCCCTCAATCGGTAGAGACCCAGTACTTC
NA	TRBV29-1	TRBJ2-2	NA	CSVGLAGELFF	TGCAGCGTGGGGCTGGCGGGGGAGCTGTTTTTT
few	TRBV25-1	TRBJ2-3	TRBD1	CASSRRGRGTDTQYF	TGTGCCAGCAGTCGCAGGGGGCGCGGTACAGATACGCAGTATTTT
NA	TRBV28	TRBJ1-2	NA	CASSLNPGDNYGYTF	TGTGCCAGCAGTTTAAACCCCGGGGATAACTATGGCTACACCTTC
NA	TRBV28	TRBJ1-3	NA	CASDAGVYGNTIYF	TGTGCCAGCGACGCAGGGGTTTATGGAAACACCATATATTTT
NA	TRBV6-1	TRBJ2-5	TRBD1	CASSENGRGPTQYF	TGTGCCAGCAGTGAAAACGGCAGGGGGCCGACCCAGTACTTC
NA	TRBV6-4	TRBJ1-5	NA	CASSEGGRGRQPQHF	TGTGCCAGCAGCGAGGGTGGGAGGGGTCGACAGCCCCAGCATTTT
NA	TRBV28	TRBJ1-3	NA	CASSFFGNTIYF	TGTGCCAGCAGTTTTTTCGGAAACACCATATATTTT
NA	TRBV30	TRBJ2-6	NA	CAWDSHSLSGANVLTF	TGTGCCTGGGACAGCCACTCACTCTCTGGGGCCAACGTCCTGACTTTC
NA	TRBV18	TRBJ2-3	NA	CASSPLDTQYF	TGTGCCAGCTCACCACTGGATACGCAGTATTTT
NA	TRBV9	TRBJ2-3	NA	CASSVRRDGTDTQYF	TGTGCCAGCAGCGTCCGGCGGGACGGCACAGATACGCAGTATTTT
NA	TRBV7-6	TRBJ1-3	NA	CASSLGYSSGNTIYF	TGTGCCAGCAGCTTAGGTTACAGCTCTGGAAACACCATATATTTT
NA	TRBV6-5	TRBJ2-7	TRBD1	CASSLRQGFREQYF	TGTGCCAGCAGTCTAAGACAGGGGTTTCGCGAGCAGTACTTC
few	TRBV5-1	TRBJ1-1	NA	CASSGAGHLNTEAFF	TGCGCCAGCAGCGGTGCTGGACACTTAAACACTGAAGCTTTCTTT
NA	TRBV4-2	TRBJ2-7	NA	CASSPDRGGSYEQYF	TGTGCCAGCAGCCCGGATCGCGGCGGCTCCTACGAGCAGTACTTC
NA	TRBV27	TRBJ2-3	NA	CASSSGRLGTQYF	TGTGCCAGCAGTTCCGGACGGCTAGGTACGCAGTATTTT
few	TRBV7-8	TRBJ2-7	NA	CASSLVYHEQYF	TGTGCCAGCAGCTTAGTTTACCACGAGCAGTACTTC
NA	TRBV2	TRBJ1-2	NA	CASRVTGGGGGYTF	TGTGCCAGCAGGGTGACAGGCGGAGGAGGGGGCTACACCTTC
few	TRBV25-1	TRBJ2-3	TRBD1	CASSPGTGIDTQYF	TGTGCCAGCAGCCCGGGGACAGGGATAGATACGCAGTATTTT
once	TRBV25-1	TRBJ1-1	NA	CASSPRTLNTEAFF	TGTGCCAGCAGTCCCCGGACACTGAACACTGAAGCTTTCTTT
once	TRBV5-1	TRBJ2-3	NA	CASSLLGVDTQYF	TGCGCCAGCAGCTTGTTGGGGGTAGATACGCAGTATTTT
NA	TRBV5-1	TRBJ1-2	NA	CASSLEFVGGYTF	TGCGCCAGCAGCTTGGAGTTTGTGGGAGGCTACACCTTC
NA	TRBV18	TRBJ1-2	NA	CASSRPGSNYGYTF	TGTGCCAGCTCACGTCCGGGTTCTAACTATGGCTACACCTTC
few	TRBV5-1	TRBJ1-1	NA	CASSPWTGMNTEAFF	TGCGCCAGCAGCCCGTGGACGGGAATGAACACTGAAGCTTTCTTT
NA	TRBV18	TRBJ2-4	TRBD1	CASSAQGSEAKNIQYF	TGTGCCAGCTCAGCACAGGGGAGCGAGGCCAAAAACATTCAGTACTTC
NA	TRBV27	TRBJ2-7	NA	CASSPLTAYEQYF	TGTGCCAGCAGTCCCCTGACAGCCTACGAGCAGTACTTC
NA	TRBV5-1	TRBJ1-2	NA	CASSLGENNYGYTF	TGCGCCAGCAGCTTGGGGGAGAATAACTATGGCTACACCTTC
NA	TRBV11-2	TRBJ2-2	TRBD2	CASSPTSGVSGGELFF	TGTGCCAGCAGCCCAACTAGCGGGGTCTCGGGCGGGGAGCTGTTTTTT
NA	TRBV28	TRBJ1-6	NA	CASSKPRTVSNSPLHF	TGTGCCAGCAGTAAACCCCGGACGGTTTCTAATTCACCCCTCCACTTT
NA	TRBV28	TRBJ1-2	NA	CASSLSQGFWYGYTF	TGTGCCAGCAGTTTATCCCAGGGATTCTGGTATGGCTACACCTTC
few	TRBV5-4	TRBJ2-1	NA	CASSPRTGLGYNEQFF	TGTGCCAGCAGCCCCCGGACGGGGCTGGGGTACAATGAGCAGTTCTTC
NA	TRBV9	TRBJ2-5	NA	CASSVSLLAGETQYF	TGTGCCAGCAGCGTATCGCTTCTCGCGGGGGAGACCCAGTACTTC
once	TRBV28	TRBJ2-7	NA	CASRMTGTSEQYF	TGTGCCAGCAGGATGACAGGCACGTCCGAGCAGTACTTC
NA	TRBV2	TRBJ2-7	TRBD2	CASSIGTSGYEQYF	TGTGCCAGCAGTATAGGGACTAGCGGATACGAGCAGTACTTC
NA	TRBV5-4	TRBJ2-2	NA	CASSLDVQTGELFF	TGTGCCAGCAGCTTGGATGTGCAAACCGGGGAGCTGTTTTTT
NA	TRBV7-7	TRBJ2-2	NA	CASSLNELNTGELFF	TGTGCCAGCAGCTTAAATGAACTGAACACCGGGGAGCTGTTTTTT
NA	TRBV2	TRBJ1-5	NA	CASSEEGSGNQPQHF	TGTGCCAGCAGTGAAGAGGGAAGTGGCAATCAGCCCCAGCATTTT
NA	TRBV18	TRBJ2-2	NA	CASSLDTAMNTGELFF	TGTGCCAGCTCACTCGACACTGCTATGAACACCGGGGAGCTGTTTTTT
NA	TRBV18	TRBJ2-3	NA	CASSPAWSTDTQYF	TGTGCCAGCTCACCTGCCTGGTCGACAGATACGCAGTATTTT
NA	TRBV5-1	TRBJ2-2	TRBD2	CASTIGLAVNTGELFF	TGCGCCAGCACAATAGGCCTAGCGGTGAACACCGGGGAGCTGTTTTTT
NA	TRBV28	TRBJ2-1	NA	CASSPPIGARDTLFNEQFF	TGTGCCAGCAGCCCCCCCATCGGGGCGCGGGATACCCTCTTCAATGAGCAGTTCTTC
NA	TRBV5-6	TRBJ2-5	NA	CASSLGGRPQERQYF	TGTGCCAGCAGCTTGGGTGGACGCCCCCAAGAGAGGCAGTACTTC
NA	TRBV27	TRBJ1-5	NA	CASSPRDHSNQPQHF	TGTGCCAGCAGTCCCCGGGACCATAGCAATCAGCCCCAGCATTTT